This T cell receptor beta chain derives from a study of T cell responses to AZD1222 COVID-19 vaccine. About the study: Second-dose schedules of about 4 or about 12 weeks were combined. Study-wide results and caveats: Donors, mostly white British, included more females; clonal diversity was possibly underestimated. Targets within unmutated variant regions were reportedly found for nearly half of spike-specific TCRs. Spike-wide coverage was observed for vaccine-associated CD4 TCRs, with dominant responses at 160-218 and 743-854.

About this clone: Antigen unknown.

V gave up 3 bases and J gave up 2 bases; unmatched junction bases: 4. Per the germline V gene, CDR1 is SGDLS and CDR2 is YYNGEE. The CDR3 contains 14 residues. The repertoire was sequenced with immunoSEQ multiplex PCR; TCRdb's copy has only in-frame clones and lacks some. The data contain 150,000 to 200,000 clones, around 90% of them singletons. The chain employs TRBV9 and TRBJ2-7; 8 bases line up with TRBD1. The source material was peripheral blood, sampled on day 0 of AZD1222 vaccination. This receptor was identified in an adult in good health. The CDR3 loop is CASSADRAPYEQYF. The CDR3 DNA reads as TGTGCCAGCAGCGCGGACAGGGCCCCCTACGAGCAGTACTTC.